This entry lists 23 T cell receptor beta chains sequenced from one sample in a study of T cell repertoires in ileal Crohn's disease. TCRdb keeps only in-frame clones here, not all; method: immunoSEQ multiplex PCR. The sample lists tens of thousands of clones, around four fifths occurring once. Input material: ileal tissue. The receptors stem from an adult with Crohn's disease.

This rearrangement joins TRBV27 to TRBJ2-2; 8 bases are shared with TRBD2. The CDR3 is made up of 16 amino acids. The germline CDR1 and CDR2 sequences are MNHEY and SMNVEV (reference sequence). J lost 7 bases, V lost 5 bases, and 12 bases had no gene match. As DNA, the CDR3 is TGTGCCAGCAGTCGCGCTAGCGGGTGGGTTGGCGGGGAGCTGTTTTTT. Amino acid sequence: CASSRASGWVGGELFF.

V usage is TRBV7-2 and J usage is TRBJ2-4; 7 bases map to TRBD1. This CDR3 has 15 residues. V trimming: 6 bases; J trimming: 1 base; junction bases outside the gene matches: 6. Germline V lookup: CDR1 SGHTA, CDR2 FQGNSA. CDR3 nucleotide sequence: TGTGCCAGCAGTCACAGGGGACAGGCCAAAAACATTCAGTACTTC. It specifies CASSHRGQAKNIQYF.

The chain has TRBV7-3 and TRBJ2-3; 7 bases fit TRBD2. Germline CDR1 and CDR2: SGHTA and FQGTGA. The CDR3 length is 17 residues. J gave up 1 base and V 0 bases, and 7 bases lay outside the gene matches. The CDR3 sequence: CASSLTPSGPGTDTQYF. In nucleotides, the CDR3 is TGTGCCAGCAGCTTAACCCCTAGCGGCCCTGGCACAGATACGCAGTATTTT. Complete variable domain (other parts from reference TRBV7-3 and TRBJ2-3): GAGVSQTPSNKVTEKGKYVELRCDPISGHTALYWYRQSLGQGPEFLIYFQGTGAADDSGLPNDRFFAVRPEGSVSTLKIQRTERGDSAVYLCASSLTPSGPGTDTQYFGPGTRLTVL.

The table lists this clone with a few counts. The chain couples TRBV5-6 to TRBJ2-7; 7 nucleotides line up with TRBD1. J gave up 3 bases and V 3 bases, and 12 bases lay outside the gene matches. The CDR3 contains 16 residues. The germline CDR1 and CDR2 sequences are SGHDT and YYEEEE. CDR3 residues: CASSSLQSGGNYEQYF. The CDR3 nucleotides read TGTGCCAGCAGCTCTCTGCAATCAGGGGGTAACTACGAGCAGTACTTC.

CDR3 region: CASHEAGVAKNIQYF. In DNA, the CDR3 is TGTGCCAGCCATGAGGCGGGAGTAGCCAAAAACATTCAGTACTTC. The chain has TRBV28 and TRBJ2-4; 7 nucleotides match TRBD2. The CDR3 runs to 15 residues. Trimming removed 8 bases from V and 0 bases from J; junction bases left unmatched: 7. Germline V gene lookup returns CDR1 MDHEN and CDR2 SYDVKM.

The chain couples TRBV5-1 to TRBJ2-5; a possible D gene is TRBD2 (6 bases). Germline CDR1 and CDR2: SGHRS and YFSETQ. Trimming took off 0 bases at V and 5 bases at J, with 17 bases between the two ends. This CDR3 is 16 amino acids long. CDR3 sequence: CASSLEGTLSSETQYF. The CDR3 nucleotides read TGCGCCAGCAGCTTGGAAGGGACTCTATCCTCGGAGACCCAGTACTTC.

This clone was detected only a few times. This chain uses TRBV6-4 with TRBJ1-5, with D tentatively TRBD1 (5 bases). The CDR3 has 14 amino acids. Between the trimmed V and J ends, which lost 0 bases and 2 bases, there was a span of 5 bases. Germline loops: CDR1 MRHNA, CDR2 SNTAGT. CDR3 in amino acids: CASSDSGGNQPQHF. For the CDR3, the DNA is TGTGCCAGCAGTGACTCAGGGGGCAATCAGCCCCAGCATTTT.

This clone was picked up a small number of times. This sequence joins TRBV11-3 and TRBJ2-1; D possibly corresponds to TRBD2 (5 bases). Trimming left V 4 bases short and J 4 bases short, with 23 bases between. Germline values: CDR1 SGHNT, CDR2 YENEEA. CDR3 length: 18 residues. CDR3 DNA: TGTGCCAGCAGCTCAACTTGGGGAGAAGAATTTTATTACAATGAGCAGTTCTTC. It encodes CASSSTWGEEFYYNEQFF.

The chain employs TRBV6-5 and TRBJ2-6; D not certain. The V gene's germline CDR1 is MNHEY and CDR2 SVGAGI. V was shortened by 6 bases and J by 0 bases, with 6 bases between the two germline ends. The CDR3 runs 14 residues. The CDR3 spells CASRTDSGANVLTF. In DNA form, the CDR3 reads TGTGCCAGCAGGACTGACTCTGGGGCCAACGTCCTGACTTTC.

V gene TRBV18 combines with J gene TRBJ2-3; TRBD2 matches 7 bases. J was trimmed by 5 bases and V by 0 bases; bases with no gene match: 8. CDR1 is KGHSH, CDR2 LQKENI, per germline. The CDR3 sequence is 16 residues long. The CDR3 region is CASSPPRAGEGDTQYF. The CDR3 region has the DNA TGTGCCAGCTCACCACCGAGGGCGGGAGAGGGAGATACGCAGTATTTT. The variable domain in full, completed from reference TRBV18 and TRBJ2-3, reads NAGVMQNPRHLVRRRGQEARLRCSPMKGHSHVYWYRQLPEEGLKFMVYLQKENIIDESGMPKERFSAEFPKEGPSILRIQQVVRGDSAAYFCASSPPRAGEGDTQYFGPGTRLTVL.

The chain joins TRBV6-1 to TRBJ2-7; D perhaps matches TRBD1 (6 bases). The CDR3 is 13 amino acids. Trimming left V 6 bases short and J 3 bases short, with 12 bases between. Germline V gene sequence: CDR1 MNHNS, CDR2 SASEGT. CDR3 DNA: TGTGCCAGCAGCCAGGGGAGTTACTACGAGCAGTACTTC. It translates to CASSQGSYYEQYF.

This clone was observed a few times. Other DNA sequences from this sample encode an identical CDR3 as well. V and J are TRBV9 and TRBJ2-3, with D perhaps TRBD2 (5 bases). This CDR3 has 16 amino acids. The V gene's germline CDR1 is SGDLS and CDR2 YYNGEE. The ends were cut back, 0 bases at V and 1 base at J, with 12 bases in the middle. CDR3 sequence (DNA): TGTGCCAGCAGCGTAGGGGCGGGTTCGGGCACAGATACGCAGTATTTT. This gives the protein CASSVGAGSGTDTQYF.

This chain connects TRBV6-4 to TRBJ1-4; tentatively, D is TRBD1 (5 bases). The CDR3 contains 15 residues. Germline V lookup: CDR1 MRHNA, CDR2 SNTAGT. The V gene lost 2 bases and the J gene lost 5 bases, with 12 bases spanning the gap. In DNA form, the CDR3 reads TGTGCCAGCAGTGACCCCCGCAGGGCCAATGAAAAACTGTTTTTT. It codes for CASSDPRRANEKLFF.

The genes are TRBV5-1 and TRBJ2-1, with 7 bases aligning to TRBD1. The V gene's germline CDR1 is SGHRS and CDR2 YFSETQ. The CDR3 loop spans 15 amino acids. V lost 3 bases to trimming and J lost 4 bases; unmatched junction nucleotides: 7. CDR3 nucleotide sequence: TGCGCCAGCAGCTATGACAGGGTTACTTACAATGAGCAGTTCTTC. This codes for CASSYDRVTYNEQFF.

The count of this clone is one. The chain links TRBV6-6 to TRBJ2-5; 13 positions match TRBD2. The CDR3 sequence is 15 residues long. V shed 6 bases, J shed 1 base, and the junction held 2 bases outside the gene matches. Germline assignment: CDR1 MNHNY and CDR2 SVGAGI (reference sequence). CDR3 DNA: TGTGCCAGCAGCCGGACTAGCGGGGGCCAAGAGACCCAGTACTTC. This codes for CASSRTSGGQETQYF.

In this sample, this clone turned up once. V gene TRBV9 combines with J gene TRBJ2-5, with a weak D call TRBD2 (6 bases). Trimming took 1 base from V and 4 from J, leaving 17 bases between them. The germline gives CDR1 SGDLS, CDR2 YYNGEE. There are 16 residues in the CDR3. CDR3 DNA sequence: TGTGCCAGCAGCGTACTCGCGCGTGGGGGGAGAGAGACCCAGTACTTC. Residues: CASSVLARGGRETQYF. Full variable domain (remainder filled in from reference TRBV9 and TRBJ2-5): DSGVTQTPKHLITATGQRVTLRCSPRSGDLSVYWYQQSLDQGLQFLIQYYNGEERAKGNILERFSAQQFPDLHSELNLSSLELGDSALYFCASSVLARGGRETQYFGPGTRLLVL.

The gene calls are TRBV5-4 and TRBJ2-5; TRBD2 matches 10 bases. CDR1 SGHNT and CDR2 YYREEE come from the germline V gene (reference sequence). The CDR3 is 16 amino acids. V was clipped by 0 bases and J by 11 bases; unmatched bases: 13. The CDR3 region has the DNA TGTGCCAGCAGCTTGGGGCTAGCGGGGGTTAAAAAGGAGCAGTACTTC. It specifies CASSLGLAGVKKEQYF.

The CDR3 reads CASSSGGTRTDTQYF. CDR3 DNA: TGTGCCAGCAGTTCAGGAGGGACTCGCACAGATACGCAGTATTTT. This chain joins TRBV27 and TRBJ2-3; TRBD2 is a possible D gene (6 bases). The CDR3 sequence is 15 residues long. In germline, CDR1 is MNHEY, CDR2 SMNVEV (reference sequence). Trimming removed 4 bases at V and 1 base at J, with 12 bases between.

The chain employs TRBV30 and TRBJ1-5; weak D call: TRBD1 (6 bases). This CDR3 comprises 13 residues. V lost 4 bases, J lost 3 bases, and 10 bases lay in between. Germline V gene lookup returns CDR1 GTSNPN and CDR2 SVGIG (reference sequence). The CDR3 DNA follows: TGTGCCTGGAACAGGGAAATCAATCAGCCCCAGCATTTT. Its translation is CAWNREINQPQHF. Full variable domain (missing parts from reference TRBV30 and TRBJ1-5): SQTIHQWPATLVQPVGSPLSLECTVEGTSNPNLYWYRQAAGRGLQLLFYSVGIGQISSEVPQNLSASRPQDRQFILSSKKLLLSDSGFYLCAWNREINQPQHFGDGTRLSIL.

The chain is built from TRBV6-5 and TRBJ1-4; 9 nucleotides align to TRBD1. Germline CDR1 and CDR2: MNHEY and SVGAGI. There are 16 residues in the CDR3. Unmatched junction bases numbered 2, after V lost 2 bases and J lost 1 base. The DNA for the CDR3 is TGTGCCAGCAGTTACAACAGGGGGCTAACTAATGAAAAACTGTTTTTT. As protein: CASSYNRGLTNEKLFF.

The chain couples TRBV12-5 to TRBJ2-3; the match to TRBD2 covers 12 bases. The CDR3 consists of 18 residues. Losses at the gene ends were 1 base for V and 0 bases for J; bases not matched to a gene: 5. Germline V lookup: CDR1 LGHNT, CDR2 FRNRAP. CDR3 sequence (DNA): TGTGCTAGTGGTTTGGACCTTGGACTAGCGGGGAGCACAGATACGCAGTATTTT. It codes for CASGLDLGLAGSTDTQYF.

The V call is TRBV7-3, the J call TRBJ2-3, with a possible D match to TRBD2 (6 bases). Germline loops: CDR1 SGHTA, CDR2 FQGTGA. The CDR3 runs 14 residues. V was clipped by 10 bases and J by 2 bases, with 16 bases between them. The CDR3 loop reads CATGWRGPTDTQYF. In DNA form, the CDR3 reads TGTGCCACCGGGTGGCGGGGACCCACAGATACGCAGTATTTT.

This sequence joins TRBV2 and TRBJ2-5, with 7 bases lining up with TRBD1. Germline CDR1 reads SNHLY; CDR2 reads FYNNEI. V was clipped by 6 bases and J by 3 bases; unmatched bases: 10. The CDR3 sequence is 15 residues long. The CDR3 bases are TGTGCCAGCAGGGAGACAGGGATAAAGGAAGAGACCCAGTACTTC. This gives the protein CASRETGIKEETQYF.